This TCR beta chain stems from a study of identical twins. TCRdb passed the 5' RACE reads through MiXCR, listing each CDR3 protein once. The sample includes some 730,000 distinct CDR3 sequences, 15% to 20% seen only once; the top ten take around 13%. In its sample, this clonotype was seen a few times. The target antigen is unknown. V shed 1 base and J shed 5 bases, with 17 bases lying between them. The germline V gene has CDR1 GTSNPN and CDR2 SVGIG (reference sequence). This CDR3 contains 16 residues. Regarding the study as a whole: Researchers caution that invariant MAIT and iNKT cells could partly confound zero-insertion analyses.

The same sample was also used in a study of T cells expressing NK-cell markers.

Sample: PBMCs. This receptor was identified in a woman between 18 and 29 years old in good health. The J gene is TRBJ2-2, the V gene TRBV30, with a tentative D call TRBD2 (6 bases). The DNA of the CDR3 is TGTGCCTGGAGTGGAGTTGCGGGATCTGGGACCGGGGAGCTGTTTTTT. Protein product: CAWSGVAGSGTGELFF.